This TCR beta chain emerged from a study of TIL therapy for anti-PD-1-resistant metastatic lung cancer. The wider study: Patients had a median age of 54 years (range roughly 38-85). Study observations and caveats: Infused TIL clonotypes partially replaced the baseline blood repertoire, then decayed over months.

Comment on this clone: Antigen: not known.

The libraries were made with immunoSEQ v3. TCRdb's copy holds only in-frame clones and misses some; the assay was immunoSEQ multiplex PCR. The sample lists approximately 45,000 clones; roughly 85% were seen once. Time point reported: pre-treatment sample, taken before nivolumab and TIL therapy. Patients were adults with stage 4 NSCLC. This CDR3 has 15 residues. Germline CDR1 reads MRHNA; CDR2 reads SNTAGT. V trimming: 3 bases; J trimming: 5 bases; junction bases outside the gene matches: 6. This clonotype originated in a man between 70 and 80 years old with non-small cell lung cancer. The chain couples TRBV6-4 to TRBJ2-1; 8 nucleotides line up with TRBD2. Source: blood, taken at baseline. The CDR3 region is CASSERLAGNNEQFF. CDR3 nucleotide sequence: TGTGCCAGCAGTGAACGGCTAGCGGGCAACAATGAGCAGTTCTTC.